The present entry profiles one TCR beta chain with its context. The target antigen is unknown. Only in-frame clones appear in the TCRdb table, and some are missing; sequencing was by immunoSEQ multiplex PCR. The data hold about 590,000 clones, with roughly 95% observed a single time. Trimming pared 2 bases from V and 2 bases from J, leaving 10 bases between. The CDR3 extends over 15 amino acids. CDR1 and CDR2 from the germline V gene are MNHEY and SMNVEV (reference sequence). This entry is derived from a study of shared clonotypes between healthy human individuals. Study-wide context: The study drew on two women and a few men aged 18 to 49 as donors. CD8 memory received one plate per donor, CD8 naive two, CD4 memory three and CD4 naive three. Study-level points and caveats: When compared with the clonotypes that were shared by all four sorted-subset donors, the non-shared clonotypes turned out to have lower generation probabilities.

Naive CD8 cells, CD45RO-negative and positively selected for CCR7, excluded terminally differentiated effector memory CD45RA+ cells. V usage is TRBV27 and J usage is TRBJ2-1; D uncertain. Specimen: naive CD8+ T cells sorted from blood. This TCR was sampled from a woman in her thirties in good health. CDR3 sequence reads: CASSLRGDPYNEQFF. The CDR3 coding sequence is TGTGCCAGCAGTTTACGAGGAGATCCCTACAATGAGCAGTTCTTC.